Presented here are 12 T cell receptor beta chains from one specimen sequenced in a study of shared clonotypes between healthy human individuals. Profiled with immunoSEQ multiplex PCR; TCRdb holds only in-frame clones, not every one. The sample carries roughly 1.5 million clones, 95% to 99% recorded once. The sample was naive CD4+ T cells sorted from blood. Subset in this sample: CD45RA+ positively selected. The receptors were sampled from a man aged 25-45 years in good health.

This chain links TRBV18 with TRBJ2-5; D may be TRBD1 (5 bases). The germline CDR1 and CDR2 sequences are KGHSH and LQKENI. The V gene lost 4 bases and the J gene lost 2 bases, with 11 bases spanning the gap. This CDR3 region has 14 residues. CDR3 nucleotide sequence: TGTGCCAGCTCACGCCGACAGAATCAAGAGACCCAGTACTTC. Encoded protein: CASSRRQNQETQYF.

This clone was recorded once. The chain has TRBV14 and TRBJ2-3; 14 nucleotides align to TRBD2. This CDR3 contains 16 residues. The J segment lost 3 bases and the V segment lost 4 bases, leaving 3 bases of the junction unmatched. Per germline, CDR1 SGHDN and CDR2 FVKESK. The CDR3 coding sequence is TGTGCCAGCAGCCCCCGGACTAGCGGGAGGACAGATACGCAGTATTTT. This sequence encodes CASSPRTSGRTDTQYF. Together with reference TRBV14 and TRBJ2-3, the CDR3 gives the full variable domain: EAGVTQFPSHSVIEKGQTVTLRCDPISGHDNLYWYRRVMGKEIKFLLHFVKESKQDESGMPNNRFLAERTGGTYSTLKVQPAELEDSGVYFCASSPRTSGRTDTQYFGPGTRLTVL.

The chain joins TRBV10-1 to TRBJ2-7; 14 nucleotides align to TRBD2. J was trimmed by 5 bases and V by 4 bases; bases with no gene match: 1. Germline CDR1 WNHNN, CDR2 SYGVQD (reference sequence). The CDR3 has 14 residues. The CDR3 DNA follows: TGCGCCAGCAGTGGGGGACTAGCGGGAGACGAGCAGTACTTC. This codes for CASSGGLAGDEQYF.

J is TRBJ2-7 and V is TRBV11-2; 7 nucleotides agree with TRBD1. CDR3 length: 17 amino acids. The germline gives CDR1 SGHAT, CDR2 FQNNGV. V shed 4 bases, J shed 0 bases, and the junction held 12 bases outside the gene matches. Here the CDR3 DNA reads TGTGCCAGCAGCTACAGGGGTGGGGGAGCCAGCTCCTACGAGCAGTACTTC. It codes for CASSYRGGGASSYEQYF. The whole variable domain, filled in from reference TRBV11-2 and TRBJ2-7, reads EAGVAQSPRYKIIEKRQSVAFWCNPISGHATLYWYQQILGQGPKLLIQFQNNGVVDDSQLPKDRFSAERLKGVDSTLKIQPAKLEDSAVYLCASSYRGGGASSYEQYFGPGTRLTVT.

This chain uses TRBV7-9 with TRBJ1-3; maybe TRBD1 (6 bases). Germline CDR1 is SEHNR and CDR2 is FQNEAQ (reference sequence). Trimming pared 2 bases from V and 2 bases from J, leaving 7 bases between. The CDR3 extends over 14 amino acids. CDR3 DNA: TGTGCCAGCAGCTTAAGGGGGGCTGGAAACACCATATATTTT. Translated: CASSLRGAGNTIYF.

The chain has TRBV9 and TRBJ2-1; 9 positions match TRBD2. CDR3 length: 13 amino acids. Germline lookup yields CDR1 SGDLS and CDR2 YYNGEE. Unmatched junction bases numbered 0, after V lost 3 bases and J lost 5 bases. The CDR3 loop reads CASSGTSDNEQFF. The CDR3 coding sequence is TGTGCCAGCAGCGGGACTAGCGACAATGAGCAGTTCTTC.

The chain links TRBV27 to TRBJ2-7, with 14 bases identical to TRBD2. This CDR3 spans 15 amino acids. Germline CDR1 and CDR2: MNHEY and SMNVEV (reference sequence). The V and J ends lost 4 bases and 9 bases, in that order; junction bases with no gene match: 8. In DNA form, the CDR3 reads TGTGCCAGCAGTTCCGGACTAGCGGGAGGAATTGGGCAGTACTTC. Its translation: CASSSGLAGGIGQYF.

Of note for this clone: The sample holds other DNA sequences that translate to the same CDR3. The V call is TRBV18, the J call TRBJ1-3; 7 bases are a match to TRBD1. CDR1 is KGHSH and CDR2 is LQKENI in the germline V gene. With V trimmed by 3 bases and J by 0 bases, 2 bases remained unmatched. The CDR3 sequence is 15 residues long. The CDR3 nucleotides read TGTGCCAGCTCACCGGGACAGTCCTCTGGAAACACCATATATTTT. This sequence encodes CASSPGQSSGNTIYF.

This clone was seen just once. The chain combines TRBV27 with TRBJ1-5; 12 nucleotides match TRBD1. The germline V gene has CDR1 MNHEY and CDR2 SMNVEV (reference sequence). The trim removed 5 bases at V and 5 bases at J, leaving 10 bases unmatched. The CDR3 covers 17 residues. CDR3 nucleotide sequence: TGTGCCAGCAGTCTGAAGCCGGGACAGGGGGCGTATCAGCCCCAGCATTTT. Protein: CASSLKPGQGAYQPQHF.

The V gene is TRBV6-5, the J gene TRBJ2-5; no definite D call. Germline V gene data show CDR1 as MNHEY and CDR2 as SVGAGI. V was pared by 0 bases and J by 5 bases, with 10 bases between. The CDR3 sequence is 14 residues long. The CDR3 loop reads CASSYSSRTETQYF. In DNA, the CDR3 is TGTGCCAGCAGTTACTCGAGCCGCACCGAGACCCAGTACTTC.

The chain uses TRBV18 and TRBJ2-2; D remains unclear. V dropped 3 bases and J dropped 4 bases, with 18 bases sitting between them. In germline, CDR1 is KGHSH, CDR2 LQKENI. CDR3 length: 17 amino acids. CDR3 protein: CASSPVPSNSGTGELFF. The CDR3 DNA follows: TGTGCCAGCTCACCCGTCCCGTCAAACTCCGGCACCGGGGAGCTGTTTTTT. Using reference TRBV18 and TRBJ2-2 for the parts outside the CDR3, the full variable domain is NAGVMQNPRHLVRRRGQEARLRCSPMKGHSHVYWYRQLPEEGLKFMVYLQKENIIDESGMPKERFSAEFPKEGPSILRIQQVVRGDSAAYFCASSPVPSNSGTGELFFGEGSRLTVL.

This sequence joins TRBV7-9 and TRBJ1-1; 9 bases fit TRBD1. V lost 5 bases to trimming and J lost 7 bases; unmatched junction nucleotides: 5. This CDR3 contains 13 residues. Germline V gene lookup returns CDR1 SEHNR and CDR2 FQNEAQ (reference sequence). CDR3 region: CASSRTGEFEAFF. CDR3 sequence (DNA): TGTGCCAGCAGCCGGACAGGGGAGTTTGAAGCTTTCTTT.